This T cell receptor (beta chain) is drawn from a study of regulatory T cells in long-lasting Graves disease. General study results and limits: Among the persistent patients, 2,741 public clonotypes were shared, more than the 966 shared among new patients.

Comment on this clonotype: The antigen is undetermined.

Time point meaning: newly diagnosed GD, antithyroid drugs for less than 3 months. Extracted PBMC RNA gave rise to the TCR library. Assembly of TCR beta libraries relied on iRepertoire HTBI primers together with Arm-PCR of CDR3 regions. TCRdb called the multiplex PCR reads again in MiXCR, with one record for every CDR3 protein. The sample contains hundreds of thousands of distinct CDR3 sequences, around 16% of which appear only once. The sample was peripheral blood mononuclear cells (PBMCs), taken at new diagnosis, from a patient treated with antithyroid drugs. The receptor was isolated from a female donor with Graves disease.

The CDR3 nucleotides are TGTGCCACCAGCAAACAGGGGGCGAATTCACCCCTCCACTTT. The encoded protein is CATSKQGANSPLHF. This chain links TRBV15 with TRBJ1-6; TRBD1 matches 9 bases. The V gene end was trimmed by 4 bases and the J gene end by 7 bases; junction bases not matched to a gene: 2. This CDR3 has 14 amino acids. Germline CDR1 LNHNV, CDR2 YYDKDF (reference sequence).